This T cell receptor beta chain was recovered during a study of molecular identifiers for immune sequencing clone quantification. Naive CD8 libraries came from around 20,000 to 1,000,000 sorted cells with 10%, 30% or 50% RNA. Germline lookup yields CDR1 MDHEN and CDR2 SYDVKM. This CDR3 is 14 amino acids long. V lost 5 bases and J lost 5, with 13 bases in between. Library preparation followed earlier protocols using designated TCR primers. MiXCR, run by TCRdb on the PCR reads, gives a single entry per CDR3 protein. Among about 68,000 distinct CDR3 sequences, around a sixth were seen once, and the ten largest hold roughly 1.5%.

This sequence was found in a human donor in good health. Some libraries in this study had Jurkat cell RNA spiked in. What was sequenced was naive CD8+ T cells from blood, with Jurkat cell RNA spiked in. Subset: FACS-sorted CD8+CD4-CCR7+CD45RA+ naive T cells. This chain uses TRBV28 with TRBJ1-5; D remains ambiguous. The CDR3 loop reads CASSLKVPDQPQHF. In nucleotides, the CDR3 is TGTGCCAGCAGTCTGAAGGTCCCCGATCAGCCCCAGCATTTT.